The rows below give T cell receptor beta chains drawn from one sample of a study of T cell responses to AZD1222 COVID-19 vaccine. The table came from immunoSEQ multiplex PCR; TCRdb's copy has only in-frame clones and leaves some out. This table holds some 130,000 clones, about nine tenths found once. The source was peripheral blood, collected on day 0 of AZD1222 vaccination. The origin of the receptors is an adult in good health. The CDR3 runs from the conserved cysteine through the conserved F or W. D genes are given only for firm matches. A clone size is listed for some rows: how often the clone was seen (once, few, many), or a class if it is expanded.

-	-	TRBV4-3	TRBJ1-2	CASSQEEQSYGYTF	TGCGCCAGCAGCCAAGAAGAACAGTCCTATGGCTACACCTTC
-	medium-sized	TRBV18	TRBJ2-3	CASSPLPDTQYF	TGTGCCAGCTCACCACTCCCAGATACGCAGTATTTT
-	-	TRBV21-1	TRBJ1-6	CASSSHSGGDYSPLHF	TGTGCCAGCAGCTCCCACTCGGGAGGGGACTACTCACCCCTCCACTTT
-	-	TRBV2	TRBJ1-2	CASSETRRGANYGYTF	TGTGCCAGCAGTGAAACTAGAAGGGGAGCTAACTATGGCTACACCTTC
-	few	TRBV30	TRBJ1-3	CAWSMSGGNTIYF	TGTGCCTGGTCGATGTCGGGCGGAAACACCATATATTTT
-	-	TRBV18	TRBJ1-4	CASSPSRTENEKLFF	TGTGCCAGCTCACCCTCTCGGACCGAGAATGAAAAACTGTTTTTT
-	-	TRBV30	TRBJ1-4	CAWDQDVNEKLFF	TGTGCCTGGGACCAGGATGTGAATGAAAAACTGTTTTTT
-	-	TRBV5-4	TRBJ1-2	CASSPRGGQLGGYTF	TGTGCCAGCAGCCCCCGGGGAGGGCAATTAGGTGGCTACACCTTC
-	few	TRBV14	TRBJ2-7	CASSQLAGYEQYF	TGTGCCAGCAGCCAACTGGCCGGATACGAGCAGTACTTC
TRBD2	-	TRBV5-6	TRBJ2-3	CASSLAGGPEDTQYF	TGTGCCAGCAGCTTGGCGGGGGGGCCCGAAGATACGCAGTATTTT
-	-	TRBV20-1	TRBJ1-3	CSARGNTIYF	TGCAGTGCTAGGGGAAACACCATATATTTT
TRBD2	-	TRBV3-1/TRBV3-2	TRBJ2-7	CASSPRSGGRSYEQYF	TGTGCCAGCAGCCCTCGTAGCGGGGGGCGTTCCTACGAGCAGTACTTC
TRBD2	-	TRBV7-2	TRBJ2-5	CASSLVASGGQETQYF	TGTGCCAGCAGCTTAGTAGCTAGCGGGGGGCAAGAGACCCAGTACTTC
-	-	TRBV4-1	TRBJ1-5	CASSRTALGNQPQHF	TGCGCCAGCAGCCGGACAGCTTTGGGCAATCAGCCCCAGCATTTT
-	-	TRBV6-1	TRBJ2-7	CASSEVPLSQSAEQYF	TGTGCCAGCAGTGAAGTGCCGTTGAGCCAGTCCGCCGAGCAGTACTTC
-	-	TRBV6-1	TRBJ2-2	CASNRVGTNTGELFF	TGTGCCAGCAACAGAGTCGGGACGAACACCGGGGAGCTGTTTTTT
-	few	TRBV27	TRBJ1-4	CASSAKGVSTEKLFF	TGTGCCAGCAGTGCCAAAGGGGTGTCTACTGAAAAACTGTTTTTT
TRBD1	-	TRBV12-3/TRBV12-4	TRBJ2-2	CASRPQGTGELFF	TGTGCCAGCAGACCACAGGGGACCGGGGAGCTGTTTTTT
-	-	TRBV7-6	TRBJ1-2	CASSLASGGLDYGYTF	TGTGCCAGCAGCTTAGCGTCCGGGGGGCTTGACTATGGCTACACCTTC
-	-	TRBV4-3	TRBJ1-2	CASSRTRVNYGYTF	TGCGCCAGCAGCCGCACCAGGGTTAACTATGGCTACACCTTC
TRBD1	once	TRBV19	TRBJ1-6	CASSMPLRTGRSPLHF	TGTGCCAGTAGTATGCCCCTTCGGACAGGGCGTTCACCCCTCCACTTT
TRBD1	-	TRBV20-1	TRBJ1-5	CSASFETGDMGNQPQHF	TGCAGTGCTAGTTTTGAGACAGGGGATATGGGCAATCAGCCCCAGCATTTT
TRBD2	-	TRBV4-3	TRBJ2-7	CASSQDSGGAEQYF	TGCGCCAGCAGCCAAGACAGCGGGGGGGCCGAACAGTACTTC
-	-	TRBV5-1	TRBJ2-2	CASSFTRGVTTGELFF	TGCGCCAGCAGCTTTACAAGGGGGGTTACCACCGGGGAGCTGTTTTTT
TRBD1	-	TRBV6-5	TRBJ2-7	CASSPDRGPYEQYF	TGTGCCAGCAGTCCGGACAGGGGGCCCTACGAGCAGTACTTC
-	-	TRBV27	TRBJ2-3	CASSFAGTYTDTQYF	TGTGCCAGCAGTTTCGCGGGGACCTACACAGATACGCAGTATTTT
-	-	TRBV19	TRBJ1-5	CASTLLGGPQPQHF	TGTGCCAGTACTCTGCTGGGGGGTCCCCAGCCCCAGCATTTT
-	-	TRBV9	TRBJ2-7	CASSVTGQDFYEQYF	TGTGCCAGCAGCGTAACGGGACAAGACTTCTACGAGCAGTACTTC
-	-	TRBV12-3/TRBV12-4	TRBJ2-2	CASFLFPGELFF	TGTGCCAGCTTCCTGTTTCCCGGGGAGCTGTTTTTT
-	-	TRBV11-3	TRBJ2-1	CASSPRTATYNEQFF	TGTGCCAGCAGCCCCCGTACAGCAACATACAATGAGCAGTTCTTC
TRBD1	-	TRBV14	TRBJ1-6	CASSPGQYNSPLHF	TGTGCCAGCAGCCCGGGACAGTATAATTCACCCCTCCACTTT
-	-	TRBV6-5	TRBJ1-2	CASRSGFGDGYTF	TGTGCCAGCAGATCCGGGTTTGGTGATGGCTACACCTTC